This record covers a single T cell receptor beta chain. No antigen is known for it. V was clipped by 4 bases and J by 2 bases, with 18 bases between them. The CDR3 spans 16 residues. This sample is drawn from a study of blood T cells in healthy people across ages. For the study at large: Roughly one uniquely barcoded beta molecule per two T cells was captured.

A second 7 to 11 cycle PCR used barcoded and J-beta primers. MiXCR was run by TCRdb on the 5' RACE reads, yielding one entry per CDR3 protein. The repertoire holds approximately 880,000 distinct CDR3 sequences, roughly 48% seen once, with 13% in the top ten. General study points: Roughly linear age-related decline in beta diversity appeared, significant by age 40.

This clonotype was obtained from a man aged 25-45 years in good health. V gene TRBV12-3 or TRBV12-4 combines with J gene TRBJ2-7; a weak D match, TRBD2 (6 bases). Material for sequencing was blood. The CDR3 nucleotides read TGTGCCAGCAGTTCCGGGACGGGACTGCCAACCTACGAGCAGTACTTC. Protein product: CASSSGTGLPTYEQYF.